Given below is one T cell receptor beta chain in context. This CDR3 region has 12 residues. Looked up from germline, CDR1 is SGHNT and CDR2 is YENEEA. Deletions cut 6 bases from V and 3 bases from J, with 9 bases between. Enrolment of Seattle patients took place during active infection, and they were followed longitudinally. The authors' processing: Counts of nucleated cells, estimated from reference gene primer amplification, were obtained. Sequencing used immunoSEQ multiplex PCR; TCRdb keeps in-frame clones, though not all of them. From that table come the V and J calls and clone size; the DNA was used to work out D and trimming. The sample records around 360,000 clones, approximately 87% being singletons. The data are from a study of blood T cell repertoires in COVID-19. Study-wide context: Samples representing acute and convalescent COVID-19 were sourced from the United States, Italy and Spain. PBMCs, B-cell-depleted T cells, or T cells provided the cDNA or gDNA that made up the material.

The J gene is TRBJ2-7, the V gene TRBV11-3, with D uncertain. This sequence originates from a woman in her 30s with COVID-19, enrolled during active disease. The sequenced sample consisted of peripheral blood. CDR3 residues: CASRQDLYEQYF. DNA of the CDR3: TGTGCCAGCAGGCAGGATCTCTACGAGCAGTACTTC.